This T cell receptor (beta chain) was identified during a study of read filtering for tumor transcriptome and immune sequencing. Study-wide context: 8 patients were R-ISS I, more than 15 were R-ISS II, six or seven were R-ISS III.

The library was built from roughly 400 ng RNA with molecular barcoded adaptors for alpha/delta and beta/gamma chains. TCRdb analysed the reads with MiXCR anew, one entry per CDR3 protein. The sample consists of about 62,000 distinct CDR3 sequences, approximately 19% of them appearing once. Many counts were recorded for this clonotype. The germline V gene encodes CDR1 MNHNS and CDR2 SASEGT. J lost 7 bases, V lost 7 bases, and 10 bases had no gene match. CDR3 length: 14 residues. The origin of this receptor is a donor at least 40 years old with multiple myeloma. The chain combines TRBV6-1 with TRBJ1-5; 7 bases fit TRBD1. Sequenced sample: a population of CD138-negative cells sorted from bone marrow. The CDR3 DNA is TGTGCCAGCAATCTAGACAGGGACCTCCAGCCCCAGCATTTT. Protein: CASNLDRDLQPQHF.